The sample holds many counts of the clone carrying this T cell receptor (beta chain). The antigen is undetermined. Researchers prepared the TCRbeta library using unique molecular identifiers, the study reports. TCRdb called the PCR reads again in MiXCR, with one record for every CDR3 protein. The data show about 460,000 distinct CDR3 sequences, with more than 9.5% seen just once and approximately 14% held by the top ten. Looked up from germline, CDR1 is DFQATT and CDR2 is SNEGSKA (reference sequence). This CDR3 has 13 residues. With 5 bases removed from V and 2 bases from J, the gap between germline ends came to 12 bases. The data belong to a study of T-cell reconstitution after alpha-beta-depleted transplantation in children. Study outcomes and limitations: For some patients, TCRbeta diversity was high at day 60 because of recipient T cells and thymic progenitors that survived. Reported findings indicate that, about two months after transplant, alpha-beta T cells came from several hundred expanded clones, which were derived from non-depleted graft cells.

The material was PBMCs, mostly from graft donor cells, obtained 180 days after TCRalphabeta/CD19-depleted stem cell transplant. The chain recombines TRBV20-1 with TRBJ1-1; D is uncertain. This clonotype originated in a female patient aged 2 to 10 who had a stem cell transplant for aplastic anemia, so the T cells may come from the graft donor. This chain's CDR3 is CSAYPGVNTEAFF. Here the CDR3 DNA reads TGCAGTGCTTATCCCGGGGTTAACACTGAAGCTTTCTTT.